Reported below is one TCR beta chain. The antigen is not known. The template, roughly 550 ng total RNA, yielded TCR beta cDNA made with a constant-region primer. Three rounds of nested multiplex PCR with slightly modified ARM-PCR produced TCR beta libraries. TRBV1-TRBV30 forward primers paired with a C-beta reverse primer drove the first two PCR rounds, about 9 cycles each. MiXCR was run by TCRdb on the multiplex PCR reads, yielding one entry per CDR3 protein. The repertoire consists of about 330,000 distinct CDR3 sequences, with about two thirds occurring once and the leading ten covering about 6%. For blood RNA, unsorted whole blood served as the source, and germline DNA was extracted too. HBV chronically infected the treatment-naive patients. Trimming took off 7 bases at V and 6 bases at J, with 19 bases between the two ends. Germline V gene lookup returns CDR1 SQVTM and CDR2 ANQGSEA. The length of the CDR3 is 14 residues.

The source of the sample is a study of tumor-infiltrating lymphocytes in primary liver carcinoma. Study-level results: Tumors had a significantly higher top-250-clone fraction than blood (p = 0.039). Tumor-adjacent and tumor-blood pairs displayed less overlap than did pairs of tumor regions. Comparison of CD4+ and CD8+ repertoires was precluded by bulk unsorted samples.

The clonotype was recovered from a man between 35 and 55 years old with primary liver carcinoma and hepatitis B virus infection. The chain employs TRBV29-1 and TRBJ2-1, with D possibly matching TRBD1 (5 bases). The sample consisted of peripheral blood. The CDR3 coding sequence is TGCAGCGATACTACGCGGACAAGCCCCAATGAGCAGTTCTTC. Translation: CSDTTRTSPNEQFF.